This record looks at one T cell receptor beta chain sequence and its context. No antigen is known for it. The data belong to a study of cytomegalovirus exposure and HLA in healthy donors. The wider study: Among the approximately 420 donors who were genotyped, roughly 85% fell in the genetic ancestry cluster that is associated with self-reported Caucasian donors. Findings and limits, study-wide: For TCR beta chains, V- and J-gene trimming was later linked to a missense DCLRE1C variant.

Germline V gene lookup returns CDR1 MGHRA and CDR2 YSYEKL. Trimming took 1 base from V and 3 from J; bases not matched to a gene: 8. The CDR3 runs to 18 residues. Primers included in the PCR were 60 Vbeta and 13 Jbeta primers. Sequencing used immunoSEQ multiplex PCR; TCRdb keeps in-frame clones, though not all of them. Altogether 90,000 to 140,000 clones are present, less than 80% being singletons, with the ten largest covering 1.3%. The material sequenced was PBMCs. This chain connects TRBV4-1 to TRBJ2-1; TRBD2 matches at 11 bases. This receptor was identified in a man aged 25 to 40 in good health and CMV-seronegative. The CDR3 sequence is CASSQGGLGTSGYNEQFF. The CDR3 DNA reads as TGCGCCAGCAGCCAAGGAGGTTTGGGGACTAGCGGCTACAATGAGCAGTTCTTC.